This T cell receptor (delta chain) was recovered during a study of Vδ1+ human thymocytes. Extracted RNA was reverse transcribed into cDNA. Multiplex PCR used pooled V-gene forward primers and a constant-region reverse primer to amplify CDR3s. TCRdb called clones from the multiplex PCR reads again using CATT. The profile shows under 80,000 delta-chain clones, more than 30% of them singletons. Study observations and caveats: Despite high sort purity, about 20% of thymic T cell receptor delta sequences were Vdelta2. Many TRG clonotypes were shared between donors; TRD repertoires were essentially private. In the thymus, TRG and TRD repertoires looked highly polyclonal with Gaussian CDR3 lengths.

V gave up 5 bases and J gave up 1 base; unmatched junction bases: 27. The CDR3 runs to 23 residues. Germline CDR1 reads TSWWSYY; CDR2 reads QGS. This clone was counted once. Its antigen is still unknown. After alphabeta T cell depletion, CD3+ Vdelta1+ Vdelta2- thymocytes were sorted. This sequence originates from a boy younger than two who had congenital heart surgery. The genes are TRDV1 and TRDJ1, with 11 bases lining up with TRDD3. Sequences were obtained from Vdelta1+ gamma-delta thymocytes from the thymus. Indicated subset: FACS-sorted CD3+ TCRalphabeta- TCRVdelta1+ TCRVdelta2- thymocytes. The chain's CDR3 is CALGQYPTAFRGWGILGTDKLIF. CDR3 bases: TGTGCTCTTGGGCAATACCCGACGGCCTTCCGGGGCTGGGGGATACTGGGCACCGATAAACTCATCTTT.